This TCR beta chain was found in a study of cytomegalovirus exposure and HLA in healthy donors. The PCR used 60 Vbeta and 13 Jbeta primers. Repertoires were generated with immunoSEQ multiplex PCR, while TCRdb's copy carries only in-frame clones and drops some. Here the sample spans about 140,000 clones, approximately 82% being singletons. Unmatched junction bases numbered 15, after V lost 6 bases and J lost 6 bases. This CDR3 spans 16 amino acids. Looked up from germline, CDR1 is MNHNY and CDR2 is SVGAGI (reference sequence). Specimen: PBMCs. V gene TRBV6-6 combines with J gene TRBJ2-7, with TRBD1 matching over 9 bases. The receptor's source is a man in his late teens or twenties in good health and CMV-seropositive. The CDR3 reads CASRSPPGQGAVEQYF. Here the CDR3 DNA reads TGTGCCAGCAGATCCCCTCCGGGACAGGGAGCGGTCGAGCAGTACTTC.